This T cell receptor beta chain was sequenced during a study of blood T cell repertoires in COVID-19. Participants were aged roughly 18 to 89 years from about 25 US areas. Each participant's cohort was designated according to participant-reported clinical history. Recovered status applied to Cohort 3 donors who had two consecutive negative PCRs. It also applied to those with clearance or with symptom resolution. In germline, CDR1 is SGHNT, CDR2 YYREEE (reference sequence). V lost 6 bases to trimming and J lost 3 bases; unmatched junction nucleotides: 11. The CDR3 totals 15 residues. Original processing methods: Quantification of nucleated cells was approximated via reference gene primer amplification. The assay was immunoSEQ multiplex PCR, and TCRdb's table has in-frame clones only and misses some. The V and J calls and the clone size are those of that table, but D and trimming were determined from the DNA. The table lists over 200,000 clones, 70% to 90% of them singletons.

V usage is TRBV5-4 and J usage is TRBJ2-7; TRBD2 aligns across 8 bases. The TCR comes from a man aged 40-49 years who had recovered from COVID-19. Source material: PBMCs or T cells enriched from blood (not recorded which). CDR3 nucleotide sequence: TGTGCCAGCACCATCACGGGACTAGGTTACTACGAGCAGTACTTC. It yields the protein CASTITGLGYYEQYF.